The rows below give T cell receptor beta chains drawn from one sample of a study of cytomegalovirus exposure and HLA in healthy donors. Only in-frame clones appear in the TCRdb table, and some are missing; sequencing was by immunoSEQ multiplex PCR. The table shows about 140,000 clones, with just under 80% occurring only once. Sequenced sample: PBMCs. The receptors originated from a young man in good health. The conserved cysteine and the conserved F or W are not part of the CDR3 here.

ASGAELETQY	TRBV6-1	TRBJ2-5	10
ASSLQGAWKGDTQY	TRBV7-9	TRBJ2-3	14
ASTPGGFEAF	TRBV6-1	TRBJ1-1	10
ASSLSGTPNTEAF	TRBV7-3	TRBJ1-1	13
ASSSSTGQY	TRBV7-9	TRBJ2-3	9
ASSQGGSETSVTDTQY	TRBV23-1	TRBJ2-3	16
ASSPPTSGKEQY	TRBV7-3	TRBJ2-7	12
ASSAGLAYEQY	TRBV10-1	TRBJ2-7	11
ASSPRGTSGSLGTQY	TRBV7-2	TRBJ2-5	15
ASSPGGGANTEAF	TRBV28	TRBJ1-1	13
ASRSAGTGYNEQF	TRBV5-4	TRBJ2-1	13
ASSTYDTSSYEQY	TRBV27	TRBJ2-7	13
ASSLGTSGPETQY	TRBV7-3	TRBJ2-5	13
ASSLEPGLNNEQF	TRBV5-4	TRBJ2-1	13
ASRYREEAQPQH	TRBV6-1	TRBJ1-5	12
ASSQLRGETQY	TRBV27	TRBJ2-5	11
ASSLGDRADQPQH	TRBV7-8	TRBJ1-5	13
ASSPTSPMGYEQY	TRBV7-6	TRBJ2-7	13
ASSPPDRSNQPQH	TRBV4-1	TRBJ1-5	13
ASSLGRGQETQY	TRBV7-2	TRBJ2-5	12
ASSPRVEKLF	TRBV28	TRBJ1-4	10
ASSPPPGQPNSPLH	TRBV18	TRBJ1-6	14
ASSEDRQANTGELF	TRBV6-1	TRBJ2-2	14
AISGSSVGYT	TRBV10-3	TRBJ1-2	10
ASSPSMETQY	TRBV18	TRBJ2-5	10
ASSPPFYNEQF	TRBV18	TRBJ2-1	11
ATRTGGSSNQPQH	TRBV10-2	TRBJ1-5	13
ASSLDTGGYGYT	TRBV7-2	TRBJ1-2	12
ASNWTAYNEQF	TRBV6-5	TRBJ2-1	11
ASAPIGRGRETQY	TRBV12-5	TRBJ2-5	13
ASSQALLAGLDSYNEQF	TRBV4-1	TRBJ2-1	17
ASSQEGGGANEQF	TRBV4-1	TRBJ2-1	13
ASSRVGGQETQY	TRBV7-9	TRBJ2-5	12
AWMGRPQARGYT	TRBV30	TRBJ1-2	12
ASSLGGTGARPQH	TRBV7-2	TRBJ1-5	13